This TCR beta chain emerged from a study of blood T cells in healthy people across ages. A sample-barcoded 5' primer and a J-beta primer mix were used in a second PCR of about 7 to 11 cycles. A single record per CDR3 protein comes from TCRdb applying MiXCR to the 5' RACE reads. Seen here are under 1 million distinct CDR3 sequences, more than 40% observed once, and the top ten hold roughly 18%. This CDR3 region has 13 residues. The germline V gene encodes CDR1 DFQATT and CDR2 SNEGSKA (reference sequence). After removal of 6 bases from V and 2 bases from J, the junction contained 4 bases not matched to a gene.

The TCR was taken from a man between 60 and 75 years old in good health. Sequenced input: blood. The rearrangement joins TRBV20-1 to TRBJ2-1; TRBD2 matches 7 bases. This chain's CDR3 is CSAIRGAYNEQFF. The CDR3 DNA is TGCAGTGCGATACGGGGGGCCTACAATGAGCAGTTCTTC.